What follows is one T cell receptor beta chain and its context. Its antigen is unknown. Germline V CDR1 and CDR2: PRHDT, FYEKMQ (reference sequence). The CDR3 loop spans 15 amino acids. V shed 1 base and J shed 0 bases, with 10 bases lying between them. The data were obtained in a study of CD8+ T cells in alopecia areata. RNA extraction and reverse transcription yielded cDNA as sequencing template. TCRdb's table, derived via immunoSEQ multiplex PCR, lists solely in-frame clones and lacks some. The data show approximately 130,000 clones, about 46% seen once. Using a FACSAria, the CD4+ and CD8+ T cells were sorted from the PBMCs. Overall study results and limits: Lesional scalp exceeded normal scalp in clonality, especially in alopecia totalis/universalis.

Material for sequencing was NKG2D-low CD8+ T cells sorted from blood. The clonotype was recovered from a human donor with alopecia areata. The chain uses TRBV13 and TRBJ2-7, with D possibly being TRBD1 or TRBD2 (6 bases each). The CDR3 protein is CASSLAGGGSYEQYF. The CDR3 DNA reads as TGTGCCAGCAGCTTAGCCGGGGGCGGCTCCTACGAGCAGTACTTC.